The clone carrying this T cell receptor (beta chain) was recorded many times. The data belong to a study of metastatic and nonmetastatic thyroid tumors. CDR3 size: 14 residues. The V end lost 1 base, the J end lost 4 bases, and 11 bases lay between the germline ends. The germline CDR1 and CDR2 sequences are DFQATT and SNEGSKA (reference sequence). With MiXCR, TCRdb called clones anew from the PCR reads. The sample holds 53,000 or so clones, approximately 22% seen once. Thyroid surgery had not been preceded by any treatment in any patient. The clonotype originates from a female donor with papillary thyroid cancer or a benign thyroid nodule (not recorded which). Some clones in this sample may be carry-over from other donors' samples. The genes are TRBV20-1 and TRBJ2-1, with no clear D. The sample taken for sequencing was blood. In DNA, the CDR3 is TGCAGTGCTAGAGGCCGGGCCTCGTACAATGAGCAGTTCTTC. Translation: CSARGRASYNEQFF.